One and the same sample provided the 15 T cell receptor beta chains below, sequenced in a study of blood T cell repertoires in COVID-19. Assay used: immunoSEQ multiplex PCR; TCRdb lists only in-frame clones, some missing. This sample has about 120,000 clones, with roughly 79% found just once. The sample comprised peripheral blood. The receptors come from a man aged 70 or older with active or convalescent COVID-19.

V usage is TRBV4-2 and J usage is TRBJ1-3, with 7 positions matching TRBD1. In germline, CDR1 is LGHNA, CDR2 YNFKEQ. V was pared by 0 bases and J by 4 bases, with 9 bases of the junction left unmatched. The CDR3 sequence is 17 residues long. The CDR3 region is CASSQDRGGQFGNTIYF. The DNA of the CDR3 is TGTGCCAGCAGCCAAGATCGGGGGGGACAGTTCGGAAACACCATATATTTT.

The chain couples TRBV28 to TRBJ2-7, with a possible D match to TRBD1 (6 bases). This CDR3 has 16 residues. CDR1 is MDHEN and CDR2 is SYDVKM in the germline V gene. V lost 3 bases and J lost 7, with 22 bases in between. The CDR3 DNA sequence: TGTGCCAGCAGTTTGAATCCAGGGGCGGGCACGGGAGAGCAGTACTTC. Protein product: CASSLNPGAGTGEQYF.

The sample holds one count of this clone. V and J are TRBV28 and TRBJ2-7, with TRBD2 matching over 9 bases. The germline V gene encodes CDR1 MDHEN and CDR2 SYDVKM. The CDR3 runs 15 residues. J lost 3 bases, V lost 5 bases, and 8 bases had no gene match. The CDR3 spells CASSQVAGAFYEQYF. The CDR3 DNA sequence: TGTGCCAGCAGTCAAGTAGCGGGAGCGTTCTACGAGCAGTACTTC.

The rearrangement links TRBV20-1 to TRBJ2-7; TRBD2 might be the D (6 bases). This CDR3 is built from 11 residues. V was cut by 3 bases and J by 6 bases, with 9 bases left in between. In germline, CDR1 is DFQATT, CDR2 SNEGSKA (reference sequence). The CDR3 coding sequence is TGCAGTGCTAGCGGGGGAGTCGAGCAGTACTTC. This sequence encodes CSASGGVEQYF.

The genes are TRBV12-2 and TRBJ1-2; no DNA check was done on the table's D call, TRBD1. TRBV12-2 is a pseudogene locus. The CDR3 length is 16 residues. CDR3: CASRLLPRDRGYGYTF. CDR3 nucleotide sequence: TGTGCAAGTCGCTTACTTCCCCGGGACAGGGGCTATGGCTACACCTTC.

The chain recombines TRBV19 with TRBJ2-1, with 9 bases that match TRBD1. The CDR3 covers 15 residues. Germline CDR1 is LNHDA and CDR2 is SQIVND (reference sequence). V gave up 4 bases and J gave up 7 bases; unmatched junction bases: 8. The CDR3 DNA reads TGTGCCAGTAGTACTAGGGACAGGGTTGGAAATGAGCAGTTCTTC. This sequence encodes CASSTRDRVGNEQFF.

As regards this clone: The sample holds other DNA sequences that translate to the same CDR3. The rearrangement links TRBV5-1 to TRBJ2-2; TRBD1 aligns across 10 bases. The CDR3 consists of 15 residues. CDR1 SGHRS and CDR2 YFSETQ come from the germline V gene. V lost 3 bases to trimming and J lost 2 bases; unmatched junction nucleotides: 1. The chain's CDR3 is CASSWDRGNTGELFF. The CDR3 DNA reads as TGCGCCAGCAGCTGGGACAGGGGAAACACCGGGGAGCTGTTTTTT.

The J gene is TRBJ1-5, the V gene TRBV30; the match to TRBD1 covers 7 bases. After removal of 4 bases from V and 6 bases from J, the junction contained 6 bases not matched to a gene. Germline V gene lookup returns CDR1 GTSNPN and CDR2 SVGIG (reference sequence). The CDR3 totals 13 residues. CDR3 bases: TGTGCCTGGAATCCAGGGGGTAGTCAGCCCCAGCATTTT. Translated: CAWNPGGSQPQHF.

In this sample, this clone turned up once. The V call is TRBV5-6, the J call TRBJ2-5; D gene ambiguous. In germline, CDR1 is SGHDT, CDR2 YYEEEE. V lost 2 bases, J lost 2 bases, and 10 bases lay in between. This CDR3 is 14 amino acids long. CDR3: CASSFPDLQETQYF. CDR3 bases: TGTGCCAGCAGCTTTCCTGACTTACAAGAGACCCAGTACTTC.

V usage is TRBV6-5 and J usage is TRBJ1-2; D is undetermined. Germline V gives CDR1 MNHEY, CDR2 SVGAGI. The CDR3 covers 16 residues. Trimming left V 0 bases short and J 0 bases short, with 11 bases between. CDR3 bases: TGTGCCAGCAGTTACTCGGGCGGGAACACTAACTATGGCTACACCTTC. It specifies CASSYSGGNTNYGYTF.

This chain connects TRBV5-4 to TRBJ1-6; 9 bases match TRBD1. This CDR3 has 17 residues. Germline lookup yields CDR1 SGHNT and CDR2 YYREEE (reference sequence). V lost 2 bases to trimming and J lost 8 bases; unmatched junction nucleotides: 11. The CDR3 DNA reads as TGTGCCAGCAGCTTCCCCATAGGGACAGGGAGGGATTCACCCCTCCACTTT. It specifies CASSFPIGTGRDSPLHF.

CDR3 DNA sequence: TGTGCCAGCAACCGGGGAGCGGCTCGCGATGAGCAGTTCTTC. This codes for CASNRGAARDEQFF. This sequence joins TRBV7-9 and TRBJ2-1; possible D gene TRBD2, 5 bases. Germline V lookup: CDR1 SEHNR, CDR2 FQNEAQ (reference sequence). V was cut by 7 bases and J by 8 bases, with 18 bases left in between. The CDR3 loop spans 14 amino acids. Using reference TRBV7-9 and TRBJ2-1 for the parts outside the CDR3, the full variable domain is DTGVSQNPRHKITKRGQNVTFRCDPISEHNRLYWYRQTLGQGPEFLTYFQNEAQLEKSRLLSDRFSAERPKGSFSTLEIQRTEQGDSAMYLCASNRGAARDEQFFGPGTRLTVL.

This sequence joins TRBV27 and TRBJ1-5; TRBD1 agrees at 8 bases. The CDR3 is 15 residues long. J was trimmed by 3 bases and V by 3 bases; bases with no gene match: 4. CDR1 is MNHEY and CDR2 is SMNVEV in the germline V gene (reference sequence). In nucleotides, the CDR3 is TGTGCCAGCAGTTTCGGACAGGGCAACAATCAGCCCCAGCATTTT. Translation: CASSFGQGNNQPQHF.

This clone has only one observation. V gene TRBV2 combines with J gene TRBJ2-1; no firm D call. The germline V gene encodes CDR1 SNHLY and CDR2 FYNNEI. V was clipped by 0 bases and J by 3 bases, with 3 bases between them. The CDR3 contains 13 residues. CDR3: CASSEAHYNEQFF. The CDR3 DNA reads TGTGCCAGCAGTGAAGCCCACTACAATGAGCAGTTCTTC.

The CDR3 nucleotides are TGTGCCAGCAGGGCCCCCTATGGCTACACCTTC. Protein sequence: CASRAPYGYTF. The chain joins TRBV28 to TRBJ1-2; no firm D call. Germline CDR1 MDHEN, CDR2 SYDVKM. The germline V and J ends were trimmed by 6 bases and 4 bases, with 6 bases remaining between them. The CDR3 sequence is 11 residues long.